This T cell receptor (beta chain) originates from a study of response to subunit inactivated influenza vaccine. A single record per CDR3 protein comes from TCRdb applying MiXCR to the RT-PCR reads. This sample yields over 750,000 distinct CDR3 sequences, of which 21% are seen a single time; roughly 10% belongs to the top ten. The V gene's germline CDR1 is SGHTS and CDR2 YDEGEE. The CDR3 extends over 16 amino acids. Trimming removed 4 bases at V and 4 bases at J, with 20 bases between. Study-wide findings and caveats: Each seasonal flu vaccination may recruit only limited new T cells, authors suggested.

Regarding this clonotype: Its specificity is not known.

The J gene is TRBJ1-2, the V gene TRBV5-8; D ambiguous. The source is a man over 45 who received an inactivated influenza vaccine. Sequencing used PBMCs from blood, obtained more than 4 days after vaccination. The CDR3 here is CASSRGPIASIYGYTF. The CDR3 DNA is TGTGCCAGCAGCCGCGGACCTATAGCATCCATCTATGGCTACACCTTC. The complete variable domain, with remaining parts taken from reference TRBV5-8 and TRBJ1-2, reads EAGVTQSPTHLIKTRGQQATLRCSPISGHTSVYWYQQALGLGLQFLLWYDEGEERNRGNFPPRFSGRQFPNYSSELNVNALELEDSALYLCASSRGPIASIYGYTFGSGTRLTVV.